This TCR beta chain originates from a study of OX40 agonist ivuxolimab in advanced cancers. At the level of the whole study: Ivuxolimab was an agonistic, fully human IgG2 monoclonal antibody directed against OX40 (CD134), a costimulatory receptor. Intravenous ivuxolimab was administered to patients every 2 weeks at six dose levels: 0.01, 0.1, 0.3, 1.5, 3 and 10 mg/kg. Of the approximately 53 patients in dose escalation, approximately 20 had hepatocellular carcinoma, approximately 15 had melanoma, 9 had renal cell carcinoma and 9 had head and neck cancer. In the dose-escalation cohort, 82.7% of patients were male, and the mean age was approximately 60 years, with a range of about 20 to 79. Prior anti-PD-1, anti-PD-L1 or anti-CTLA-4 therapy was permitted, and checkpoint inhibitors had been received by about two fifths of dose-escalation patients. Partial responses occurred in three dose-escalation patients, of whom one had hepatocellular carcinoma and two had cutaneous melanoma. Peripheral TCRbeta sequencing was intended to test whether TCR sequence diversity was altered and clonal T-cell expansion was caused by ivuxolimab. The paper reports the monotherapy dose-escalation portion (N of about 47 patients) of the phase I ivuxolimab trial. The paper's findings and limits, for the study overall: After ivuxolimab, more expanded clones were found on average in CD8+ T cells than in CD4+ T cells. Low levels of normalized T-cell clonal expansion were also seen in some nonresponding patients. Antigen specificity was not determined for the clonally expanded peripheral T cells. At doses from 0.1 to 3.0 mg/kg, clonal expansion was seen in both CD4+ and CD8+ blood T cells between baseline and week 6. In the 0.1-3.0 mg/kg groups, partial responders had among the lowest normalized peripheral clonal expansion, particularly in CD8+ T cells.

Patients with autoimmune disease history or receiving systemic immunosuppression were excluded from the trial. Peripheral blood for TCR sequencing was collected from all dose cohorts at baseline, on cycle 4 day 1, and on cycle 7 day 1. The samples were taken from a phase I, first-in-human, multicenter, open-label dose-escalation trial of ivuxolimab. Adults with locally advanced or metastatic melanoma, renal cell, hepatocellular, or head and neck squamous cell carcinoma were enrolled in the trial. Before TCR sequencing, CD4+ T cells and CD8+ T cells were sorted from peripheral blood as separate populations. Unmatched junction bases come to 8, with V trimmed by 6 bases and J by 7 bases. The CDR3 spans 14 residues, from the cysteine through the phenylalanine. Only the CDR3 DNA is retained, 42 bases long and in frame from the first base. CDR1 and CDR2 are drawn from the germline V gene: SGDLS, YYNGEE.

Genomic DNA was isolated from the sorted cells so that the TCRbeta CDR3 region could be sequenced. The immunoSEQ Assay was used to sequence the TCRbeta CDR3 regions. The table comes from immuneACCESS by way of TCRdb, which keeps in-frame sequences with V and J called. Part of the clones is missing from these tables; in studies checked, under half for an unresolved V gene and the rest for unknown reasons. The table for this sample lists 45,000 to 50,000 clones; more than 80% of them were counted only once. The ten biggest clones cover over 9.5% of the sample. Concerning this clone: Its binding antigen is unknown. No base quality values were provided; no much bigger clone lies one nucleotide off.

The chain is made from TRBV9 and TRBJ2-1, and TRBD2 matches 9 of the central bases. The sequence came from an adult with an advanced solid tumor such as melanoma, head and neck, liver or kidney cancer. The sample was CD4+ or CD8+ T cells sorted from blood, taken in a trial of the OX40 agonist ivuxolimab. For the CDR3, the sequence is CASNSGGRGNEQFF. At the DNA level, the sequence is TGTGCCAGCAACTCGGGCGGGAGGGGGAATGAGCAGTTCTTC.